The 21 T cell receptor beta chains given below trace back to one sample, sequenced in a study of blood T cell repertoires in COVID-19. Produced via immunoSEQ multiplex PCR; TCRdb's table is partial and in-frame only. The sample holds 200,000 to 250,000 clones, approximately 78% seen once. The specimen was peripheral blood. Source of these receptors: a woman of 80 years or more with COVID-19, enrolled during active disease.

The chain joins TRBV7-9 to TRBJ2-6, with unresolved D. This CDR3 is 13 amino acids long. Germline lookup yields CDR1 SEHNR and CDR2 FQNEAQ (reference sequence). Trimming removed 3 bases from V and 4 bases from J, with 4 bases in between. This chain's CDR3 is CASSFQGANVLTF. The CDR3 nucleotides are TGTGCCAGCAGCTTCCAAGGGGCCAACGTCCTGACTTTC.

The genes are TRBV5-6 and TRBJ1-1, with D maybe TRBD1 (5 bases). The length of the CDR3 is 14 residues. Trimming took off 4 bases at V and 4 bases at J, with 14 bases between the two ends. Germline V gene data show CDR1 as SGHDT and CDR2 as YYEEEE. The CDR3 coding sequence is TGTGCCAGCAGCCTCTGGGGCCTTCGCACTGAAGCTTTCTTT. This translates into CASSLWGLRTEAFF.

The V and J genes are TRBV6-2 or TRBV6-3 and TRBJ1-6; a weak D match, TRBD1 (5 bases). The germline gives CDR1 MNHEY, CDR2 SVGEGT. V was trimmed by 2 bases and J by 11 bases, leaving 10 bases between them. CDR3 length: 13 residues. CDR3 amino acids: CASSYMTAAPLHF. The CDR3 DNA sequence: TGTGCCAGCAGTTACATGACAGCTGCACCCCTCCACTTT.

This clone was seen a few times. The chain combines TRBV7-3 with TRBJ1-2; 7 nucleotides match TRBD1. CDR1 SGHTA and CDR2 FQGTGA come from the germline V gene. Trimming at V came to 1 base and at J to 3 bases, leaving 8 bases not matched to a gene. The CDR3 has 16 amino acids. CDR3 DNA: TGTGCCAGCAGCTTAAGAGCAGGGGGAAATGACTATGGCTACACCTTC. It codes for CASSLRAGGNDYGYTF.

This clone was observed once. CDR3 loop: CASSSRGGLAGRDEQFF. CDR3 in DNA: TGTGCCAGCAGCTCGCGTGGGGGACTAGCGGGGAGGGATGAGCAGTTCTTC. The chain joins TRBV7-9 to TRBJ2-1; 13 bases match TRBD2. J lost 8 bases, V lost 4 bases, and 11 bases had no gene match. The germline CDR1 and CDR2 sequences are SEHNR and FQNEAQ (reference sequence). This CDR3 has 17 residues.

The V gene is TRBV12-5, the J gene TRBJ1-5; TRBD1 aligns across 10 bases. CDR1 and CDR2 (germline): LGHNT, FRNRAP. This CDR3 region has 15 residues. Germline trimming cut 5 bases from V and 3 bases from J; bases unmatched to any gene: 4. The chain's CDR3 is CASGQGTGANQPQHF. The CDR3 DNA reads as TGTGCTAGTGGTCAGGGGACAGGGGCCAATCAGCCCCAGCATTTT.

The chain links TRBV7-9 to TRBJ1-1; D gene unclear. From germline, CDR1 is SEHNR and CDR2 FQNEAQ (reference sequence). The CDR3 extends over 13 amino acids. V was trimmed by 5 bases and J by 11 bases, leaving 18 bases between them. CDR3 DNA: TGTGCCAGCAGCCCCTCTGGCAACCTTTACGCTTTCTTT. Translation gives CASSPSGNLYAFF.

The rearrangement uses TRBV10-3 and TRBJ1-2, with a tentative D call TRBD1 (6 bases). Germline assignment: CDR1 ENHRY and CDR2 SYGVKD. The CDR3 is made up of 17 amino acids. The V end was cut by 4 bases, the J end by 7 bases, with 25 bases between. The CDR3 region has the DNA TGTGCCATCAGTGGTGGGGGGGGCGCCTTCGGGTTCTCTGGCTACACCTTC. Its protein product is CAISGGGGAFGFSGYTF.

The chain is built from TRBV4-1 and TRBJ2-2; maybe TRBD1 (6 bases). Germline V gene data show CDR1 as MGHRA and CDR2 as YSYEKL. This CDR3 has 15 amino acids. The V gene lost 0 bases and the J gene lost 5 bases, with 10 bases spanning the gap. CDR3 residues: CASSQEQGRTGELFF. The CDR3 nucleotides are TGCGCCAGCAGCCAAGAGCAGGGGCGAACCGGGGAGCTGTTTTTT.

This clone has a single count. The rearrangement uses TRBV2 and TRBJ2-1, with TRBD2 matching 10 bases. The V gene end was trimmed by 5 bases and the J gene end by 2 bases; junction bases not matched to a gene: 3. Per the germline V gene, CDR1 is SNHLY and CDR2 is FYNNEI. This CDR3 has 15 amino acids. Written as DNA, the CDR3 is TGTGCCAGCAGTCTAGCGGGAGTTACCTACAATGAGCAGTTCTTC. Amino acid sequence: CASSLAGVTYNEQFF.

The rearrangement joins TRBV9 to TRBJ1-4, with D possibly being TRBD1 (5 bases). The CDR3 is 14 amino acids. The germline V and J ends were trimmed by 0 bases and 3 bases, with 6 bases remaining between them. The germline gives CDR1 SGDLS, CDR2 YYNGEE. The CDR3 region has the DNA TGTGCCAGCAGCGTAGGGACACCTAATGAAAAACTGTTTTTT. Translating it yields CASSVGTPNEKLFF.

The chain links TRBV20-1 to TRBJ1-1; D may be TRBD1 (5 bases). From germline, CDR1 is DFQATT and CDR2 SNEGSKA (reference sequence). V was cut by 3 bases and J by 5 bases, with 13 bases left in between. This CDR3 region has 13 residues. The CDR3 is CSASRGLGTEAFF. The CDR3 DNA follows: TGCAGTGCTAGTCGGGGGTTGGGAACTGAAGCTTTCTTT.

The CDR3 sequence: CAWSVQGSYEQYF. The CDR3 coding sequence is TGTGCCTGGAGTGTCCAGGGCTCCTACGAGCAGTACTTC. V and J are TRBV30 and TRBJ2-7, with TRBD1 as a possible D gene (5 bases). This CDR3 region has 13 residues. Trimming left V 0 bases short and J 0 bases short, with 6 bases between. Germline V lookup: CDR1 GTSNPN, CDR2 SVGIG (reference sequence). Full variable domain (outside the CDR3, taken from reference TRBV30 and TRBJ2-7): SQTIHQWPATLVQPVGSPLSLECTVEGTSNPNLYWYRQAAGRGLQLLFYSVGIGQISSEVPQNLSASRPQDRQFILSSKKLLLSDSGFYLCAWSVQGSYEQYFGPGTRLTVT.

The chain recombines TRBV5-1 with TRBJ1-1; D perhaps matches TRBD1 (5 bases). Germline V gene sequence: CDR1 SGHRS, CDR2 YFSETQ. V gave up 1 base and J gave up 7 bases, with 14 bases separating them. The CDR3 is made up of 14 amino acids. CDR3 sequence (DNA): TGCGCCAGCAGCTTGCAGGGCAGGGAGGGTGAAGCTTTCTTT. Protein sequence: CASSLQGREGEAFF.

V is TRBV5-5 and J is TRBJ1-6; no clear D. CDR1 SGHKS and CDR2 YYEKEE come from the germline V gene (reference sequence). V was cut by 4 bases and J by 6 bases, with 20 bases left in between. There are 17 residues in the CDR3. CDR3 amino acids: CASSEVQVPRVNSPLHF. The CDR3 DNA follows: TGTGCCAGCAGCGAGGTTCAAGTGCCAAGAGTTAATTCACCCCTCCACTTT.

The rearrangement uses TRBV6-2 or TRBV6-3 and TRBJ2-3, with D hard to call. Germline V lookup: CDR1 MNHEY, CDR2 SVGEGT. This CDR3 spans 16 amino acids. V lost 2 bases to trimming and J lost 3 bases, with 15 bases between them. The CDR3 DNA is TGTGCCAGCAGTTACCGAGGTCCCCTTGGGACAGATACGCAGTATTTT. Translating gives CASSYRGPLGTDTQYF.

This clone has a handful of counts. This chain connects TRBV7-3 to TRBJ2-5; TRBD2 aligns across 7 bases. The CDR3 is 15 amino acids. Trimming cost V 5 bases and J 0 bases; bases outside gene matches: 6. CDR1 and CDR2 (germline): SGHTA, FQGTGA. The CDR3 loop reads CASSQMGGYQETQYF. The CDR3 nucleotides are TGTGCCAGCAGCCAAATGGGGGGGTACCAAGAGACCCAGTACTTC. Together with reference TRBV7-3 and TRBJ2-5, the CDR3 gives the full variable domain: GAGVSQTPSNKVTEKGKYVELRCDPISGHTALYWYRQSLGQGPEFLIYFQGTGAADDSGLPNDRFFAVRPEGSVSTLKIQRTERGDSAVYLCASSQMGGYQETQYFGPGTRLLVL.

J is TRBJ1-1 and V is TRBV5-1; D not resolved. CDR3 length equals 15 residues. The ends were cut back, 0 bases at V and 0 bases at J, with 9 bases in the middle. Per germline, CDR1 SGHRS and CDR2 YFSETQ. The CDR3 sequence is CASSLDLRMNTEAFF. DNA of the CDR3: TGCGCCAGCAGCTTGGATCTGCGGATGAACACTGAAGCTTTCTTT.

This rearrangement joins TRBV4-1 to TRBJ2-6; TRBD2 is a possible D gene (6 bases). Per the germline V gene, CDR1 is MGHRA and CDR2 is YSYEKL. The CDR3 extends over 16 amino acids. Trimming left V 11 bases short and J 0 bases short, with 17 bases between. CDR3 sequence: CASSREWVSGANVLTF. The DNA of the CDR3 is TGCGCCTCCAGCCGGGAGTGGGTCTCTGGGGCCAACGTCCTGACTTTC.

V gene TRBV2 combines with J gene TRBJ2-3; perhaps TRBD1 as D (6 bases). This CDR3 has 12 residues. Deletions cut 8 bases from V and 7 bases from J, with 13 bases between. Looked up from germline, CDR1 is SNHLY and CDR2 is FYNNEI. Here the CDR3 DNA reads TGTGCCAGCGAGAGGGGGACGAATACGCAGTATTTT. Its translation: CASERGTNTQYF.

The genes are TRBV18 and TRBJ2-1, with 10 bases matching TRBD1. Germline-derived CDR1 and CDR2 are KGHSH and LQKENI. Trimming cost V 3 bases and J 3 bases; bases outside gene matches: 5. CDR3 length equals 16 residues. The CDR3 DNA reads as TGTGCCAGCTCACCGAGACAGGGGGCGGGCTACAATGAGCAGTTCTTC. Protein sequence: CASSPRQGAGYNEQFF.